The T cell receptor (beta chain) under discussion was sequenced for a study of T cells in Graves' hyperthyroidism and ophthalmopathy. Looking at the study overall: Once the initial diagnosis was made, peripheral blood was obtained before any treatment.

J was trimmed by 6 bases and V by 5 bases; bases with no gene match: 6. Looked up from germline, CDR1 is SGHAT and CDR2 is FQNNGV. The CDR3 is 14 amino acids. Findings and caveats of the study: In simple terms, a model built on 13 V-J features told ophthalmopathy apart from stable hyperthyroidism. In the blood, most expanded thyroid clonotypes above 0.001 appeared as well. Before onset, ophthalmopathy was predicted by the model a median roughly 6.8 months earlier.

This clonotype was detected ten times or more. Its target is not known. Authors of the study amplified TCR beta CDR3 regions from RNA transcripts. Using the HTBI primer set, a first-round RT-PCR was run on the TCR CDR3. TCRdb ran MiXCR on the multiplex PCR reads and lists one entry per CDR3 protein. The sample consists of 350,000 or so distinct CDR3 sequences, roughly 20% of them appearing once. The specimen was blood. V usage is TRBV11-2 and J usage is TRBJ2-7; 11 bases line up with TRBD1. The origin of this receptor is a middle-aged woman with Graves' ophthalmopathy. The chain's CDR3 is CASSLWDRGGEQYF. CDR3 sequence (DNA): TGTGCCAGCAGCCTGTGGGACAGGGGGGGCGAGCAGTACTTC.